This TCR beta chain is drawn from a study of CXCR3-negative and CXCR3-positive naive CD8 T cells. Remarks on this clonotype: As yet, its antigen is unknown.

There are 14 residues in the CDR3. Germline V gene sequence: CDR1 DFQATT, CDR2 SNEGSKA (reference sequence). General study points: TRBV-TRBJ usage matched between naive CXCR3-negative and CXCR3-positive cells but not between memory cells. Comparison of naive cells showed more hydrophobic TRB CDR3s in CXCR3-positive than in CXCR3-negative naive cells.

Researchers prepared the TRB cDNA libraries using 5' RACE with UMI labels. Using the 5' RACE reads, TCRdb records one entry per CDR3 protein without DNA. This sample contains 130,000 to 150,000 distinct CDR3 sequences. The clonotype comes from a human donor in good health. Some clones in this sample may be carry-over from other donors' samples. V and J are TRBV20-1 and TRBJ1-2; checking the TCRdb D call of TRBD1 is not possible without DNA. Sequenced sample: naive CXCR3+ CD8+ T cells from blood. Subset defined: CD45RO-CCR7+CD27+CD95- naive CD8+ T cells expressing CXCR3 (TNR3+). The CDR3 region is CSVETRQRAYGYTF.